The present entry profiles one T cell receptor (beta chain) with its context. Other DNA variants within this sample encode the same CDR3. The sample belongs to a study of shared clonotypes between healthy human individuals. Overall study: Each donor's CD4 naive and CD4 memory cells filled three plates apiece, CD8 naive two, and CD8 memory one.

This CDR3 region has 13 residues. Germline values: CDR1 MDHEN, CDR2 SYDVKM. V was shortened by 5 bases and J by 4 bases, with 8 bases between the two germline ends. Investigators spread the genomic DNA of each subset evenly over several immunoSEQ plates. Generated by immunoSEQ multiplex PCR, the TCRdb table keeps only in-frame clones and is missing some. The sample has 2.3 million or so clones, more than 80% seen once. Sequencing used naive CD4+ T cells from PBMCs. As for subset: CD45RA+ positively selected. This clonotype originated in a man younger than 35 in good health. Some clones in this sample may be carry-over from other donors' samples. This sequence joins TRBV28 and TRBJ2-2; TRBD2 might be the D (5 bases). The CDR3 reads CASSTGSTGELFF. The CDR3 DNA reads as TGTGCCAGCAGTACGGGGTCCACCGGGGAGCTGTTTTTT.